The T cell receptor (beta chain) under discussion was sequenced for a study of CD8+ T cells in alopecia areata. Findings of the study overall: Sequencing of scalp samples also includes resident alphabeta T cells from normal skin. Patients shared TCRs less clearly than mice did, possibly owing to HLA. Clonality was higher in lesional than normal scalp, especially in alopecia totalis/universalis.

The CDR3 is 14 amino acids. Trimming left V 1 base short and J 7 bases short, with 10 bases between. The germline gives CDR1 SGHTA, CDR2 FQGNSA. Concerning this clone itself: Its antigen is not identified.

Extracted RNA was reverse transcribed into cDNA, the sequencing template. Sequencing was performed with immunoSEQ multiplex PCR; in TCRdb, only in-frame clones are kept and a portion is missing. This table has roughly 100,000 clones, about 60% appearing once. T lymphocytes (CD4+ and CD8+) were sorted from PBMCs. The sequence was collected from a human donor in good health. Input material: CD4+ T cells sorted from blood. This chain uses TRBV7-2 with TRBJ2-2; D gene ambiguous. The CDR3 DNA reads as TGTGCCAGCAGCTTAGGCCCCCTGGGCGGGGAGCTGTTTTTT. Translation: CASSLGPLGGELFF.